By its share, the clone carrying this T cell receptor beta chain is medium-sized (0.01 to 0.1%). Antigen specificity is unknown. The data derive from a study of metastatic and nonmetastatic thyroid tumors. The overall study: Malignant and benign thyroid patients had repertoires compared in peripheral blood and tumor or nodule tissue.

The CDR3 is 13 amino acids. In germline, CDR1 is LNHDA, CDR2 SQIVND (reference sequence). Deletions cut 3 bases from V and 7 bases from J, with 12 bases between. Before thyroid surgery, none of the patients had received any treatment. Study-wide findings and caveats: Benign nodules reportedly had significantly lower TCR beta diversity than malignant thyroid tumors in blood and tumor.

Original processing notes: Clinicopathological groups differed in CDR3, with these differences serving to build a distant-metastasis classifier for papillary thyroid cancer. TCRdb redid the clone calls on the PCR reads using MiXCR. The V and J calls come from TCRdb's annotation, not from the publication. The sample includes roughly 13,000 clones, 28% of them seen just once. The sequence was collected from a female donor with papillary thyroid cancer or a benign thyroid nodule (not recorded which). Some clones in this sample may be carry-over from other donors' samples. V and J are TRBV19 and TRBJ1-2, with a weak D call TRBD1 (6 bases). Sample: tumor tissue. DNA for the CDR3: TGTGCCAGTAGTATGGTACAGGGAGGTGGCTACACCTTC. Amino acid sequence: CASSMVQGGGYTF.